Given below is one TCR beta chain in context. What this receptor recognizes is not known. Based on the germline V gene, the CDR1 and CDR2 sequences are MNHEY and SVGAGI. Trimming costs V 2 bases and J 10 bases, and their ends lie 12 bases apart. The CDR3 spans 14 residues, from the cysteine through the phenylalanine. Solely the CDR3 DNA is kept, with 42 bases framed from the first base. The data derive from a study of cytomegalovirus exposure and HLA in healthy donors (dated by TCRdb to 2016 to 2017). Study-level background: An earlier analysis of 587 of the donors reported 250 to 300 Gb of sequence data and some 110 million unique TCR beta sequences obtained from about 179 million T cells. An early release that covered about 640 HLA-typed donors contained about 300 gigabases of sequencing data and approximately 85 million unique TCR sequences. The genetic ancestry cluster associated with self-reported Caucasian donors included 70% to 85% of the roughly 410 genotyped donors. The study was designed to test whether signatures of past pathogen exposure could be identified by cataloging public T cell receptors. The T cell repertoires of 666 subjects were profiled by immunosequencing and related to cytomegalovirus serostatus. A separate validation cohort of some 130 different subjects was used in addition to the 666-subject first cohort. High-throughput TCR immunosequencing, statistical association of individual TCRs with disease status, and machine learning were combined to predict cytomegalovirus infection status. In a later analysis, previously published TCR beta repertoires from several hundred donors were re-analyzed and high-resolution HLA genotyping was added so that TCR occurrence patterns could be studied. In the later analysis, no new phenotypic data were used to find candidate immune exposures; instead, reliance was placed on TCR beta sequences and their occurrence across donors. An earlier analysis of a few hundred of the donors applied high-throughput TCR beta sequencing to assess whether each TCR beta V gene segment acted as functional or pseudogenic. Alongside the repertoire data, information on donor age, sex, ethnicity and CMV serostatus was compiled. A later genetic analysis took genome-wide SNP genotypes for about three fifths of the roughly 670 donors and used that subset as a discovery cohort. Every discovery cohort repertoire had been produced on one sequencing platform. Both class I and class II loci were covered by HLA typing, at four-digit resolution. The number of donors typed differed by locus, with 629-630 for A, B, C, DRB1 and DQB1, roughly 550 for DQA1, 606 for DPA1, and under 490 for DPB1. A handful of DR-DQ haplotypes were handled as single units for association and clustering because linkage in the cohort was strong. On average, around 230,000 unique TCR beta nucleotide sequences were sequenced per donor among 398 genotyped donors of the cohort, with roughly 20% of those sequences being non-productive. Findings and caveats that apply to the study as a whole: The authors suggested that the approach could potentially be generalized to other disease states and immunological phenotypes. Because counts were too low, roughly 18 rarely observed V segments, including chromosome 9 orphons, were left out of the earlier analysis of approximately 500 of the donors. The 87-base-pair reads could not distinguish some IMGT-functional V segments, including TRBV6-2 and TRBV6-3, so those segments were excluded. Only TCR beta chains were sequenced in this cohort, and the absence of alpha or paired-chain data limited detectable features. A further reported finding was that TCR beta sequences accurately predicted the HLA-A and HLA-B alleles for most subjects in the first cohort. A cluster of highly shared sequence variants was judged likely to represent a technical artifact of the sequencing pipeline. In both the original and validation cohorts, the classifier was reported to diagnose cytomegalovirus status with high specificity and sensitivity. Immune exposure information for the cohort was limited to CMV serostatus. In a later analysis, 16,951 TCR beta sequences were associated with specific HLA alleles at a false discovery rate of 0.05. Broadly in line with IMGT annotations, most TCR beta V segments showed up in productive rearrangements about 90% or about 30% of the time in an earlier analysis of 587 of the donors. Because HLA typing was unavailable for some donors at each locus, only the typed subset was used in association tests. In a later analysis, most CMV-associated TCR beta chains were found to appear HLA-restricted, with HLA associations seemingly driven largely by CMV exposure. The study listed 164 TCR beta chains as associated with cytomegalovirus. Linkage disequilibrium might explain the correlated functional status among segregating V segments, but an unknown experimental factor could not be excluded. In a later analysis, HLA-associated TCR beta chains were found to be more clonally expanded and to have lower generation probabilities than equally common non-associated chains. Most TCR sequences were observed very rarely across donors, whereas some public TCRs were present in many individuals. Compared with the roughly 720-donor mean, donors in an Asian-associated ancestry cluster had fewer N-insertions in productive TCRs, according to a later genetic analysis. In a later analysis, several top co-occurrence clusters were reported to appear linked to parvovirus B19, influenza, CMV and Epstein-Barr virus. An association between a missense DCLRE1C variant and V-gene and J-gene trimming of TCR beta chains was found in a later genetic analysis and replicated in an independent cohort. In vitro tests confirmed that a few of the cytomegalovirus-associated TCR beta chains recognize cytomegalovirus antigens. In a later analysis, the rate of TCR association differed among HLA loci, with DRB1 alleles having the most associated TCRs and HLA-C alleles having the fewest. Sequencing depth was assumed to be roughly uniform across donors in the presence/absence analyses, though that assumption may not hold. Assigning TCR associations to individual alleles was difficult when HLA alleles, especially DR and DQ, strongly co-occurred.

The cohort consisted of hundreds of healthy bone marrow donors. All cohort members were sampled while nominally healthy, although unrecorded immune exposures were likely present. The donor was CMV seronegative and belonged to the group of 352 seronegative cohort members. Each donor provided a peripheral blood sample, and peripheral blood mononuclear cells were used for TCR beta sequencing. The Qiagen DNeasy Blood Extraction Kit was used to extract genomic DNA from the blood cell samples. Receptor amplification or capture employed the immunoSEQ multiplex PCR assay. For the multiplex PCR, a mixture combining 60 forward primers for TCR Vbeta segments and 13 reverse primers for TCR Jbeta segments was used. The CDR3 region of rearranged TCR beta genes was amplified from genomic DNA by a multiplex PCR assay. The amplified TCR beta libraries were sequenced on the Illumina HiSeq System as 87-base-pair reads. As for the original processing: Across the 600 to 700 repertoires, a later analysis counted about 81 million unique TCR beta chains, approximately 12 million of which were shared by at least two donors. Raw reads were error-corrected and collapsed into unique sequences by a nearest-neighbor algorithm in which closely related sequences were merged to remove PCR and sequencing errors. To assign V, D and J gene segments, CDR3 sequences were aligned to IMGT reference sequences. For a sequence to be retained, a match of at least six nucleotides was required to both a V gene segment and a J gene segment. A rearrangement was called productive if the CDR3 had no stop codons and remained in frame with V and J, and every other rearrangement was called non-productive. Following IMGT convention, CDR3 was defined as the stretch from the second conserved V-encoded cysteine to the conserved J-encoded phenylalanine. Sequences without an unambiguous match to a single V gene segment were excluded from the earlier analysis of a few hundred of the donors. An earlier analysis of under 750 of the donors called V segments functional above 56.7% productive rearrangements and segregating when the between-donor standard deviation exceeded 5%. A statistical classification framework was built for diagnosing cytomegalovirus status from the catalog of TCR beta chain sequences. In a later analysis, TCR nucleotide sequences were compared against IMGT/GENE-DB human TR gene sequences so that V and J genes could be assigned. Using the TCRdist pipeline, a later analysis assigned CDR3 sequences along with most-parsimonious VDJ recombination scenarios. In a later analysis, each TCR beta chain was defined by its CDR3 amino acid sequence together with its V-gene family, and reads without a unique V-gene family were excluded. As a way to deal with suspected cross-contamination and a sequencing artifact, a later analysis dropped 450 to 700 nucleotide sequences that were highly shared and had low generation probability. In a later analysis, a clonal expansion index for each public chain was calculated from normalized within-repertoire ranks of inferred template counts. In a later analysis, generation probabilities were computed using a VDJ recombination model fitted to out-of-frame rearrangements, and the results were checked against IGoR. In a later analysis, TCR-TCR, TCR-HLA and TCR-CMV co-occurrence was scored with hypergeometric tests, and a repertoire-size bias correction was applied to TCR pairs. False discovery rates were estimated in a later analysis by permuting HLA or CMV assignments 20 times. A later analysis grouped co-occurring TCRs with DBSCAN, adding TCRdist sequence similarity when clustering within HLA-allele-positive subsets. For co-occurrence clustering, repertoires with fewer than 30,000 or more than 120,000 public chains were excluded, along with about five repertoires with anomalous nucleotide sharing. As stored in TCRdb, this immuneACCESS dataset retains in-frame rearrangements with V and J assigned. A fraction of the clones does not appear; measured against another copy, unresolved V genes explain less than half of the discrepancy, and the remainder lacks a known reason. The DNA gave D and trimming, while V, J and clone size come from that table. The record for this sample contains approximately 110,000 clones. The ten largest clones represent less than 4.5% of the sample.

Here the chain combines TRBV6-5 and TRBJ1-6; TRBD1 is a weak D gene call, 5 bases matching. Sequences were obtained from PBMCs. This sequence was found in a man younger than 35 in good health and CMV-seronegative. The DNA is TGTGCCAGCAGTTACGAGGGACTTGGGTCACCCCTCCACTTT. It is translated as CASSYEGLGSPLHF.